The 27 T cell receptor beta chains in this list originate from one sample, sequenced in a study of a mutant IDH1 vaccine in newly diagnosed glioma. Time point indicated: week 35, safety follow-up. Mutant IDH1 20-mer peptide, at 300 ug, made up each vaccine dose, with topical imiquimod. Assay: immunoSEQ multiplex PCR; the TCRdb copy retains only in-frame clones and omits some. In the table there are 40,000 to 45,000 clones, approximately 80% of which are singletons. These receptors' antigens are unknown. The source was PBMCs, collected from a glioma patient whose treatment included an IDH1 peptide vaccine. These receptors all come from a woman in her forties or fifties with glioma.

The table lists this clone with a count of one. J is TRBJ2-1 and V is TRBV6-4; D is ambiguous. CDR3 size: 14 residues. Between the trimmed V and J ends, which lost 3 bases and 9 bases, there was a span of 15 bases. The germline gives CDR1 MRHNA, CDR2 SNTAGT. CDR3 bases: TGTGCCAGCAGTGAAGGGCCCCAGGCGCGTGAGCAGTTCTTC. Encoded protein: CASSEGPQAREQFF.

This chain links TRBV30 with TRBJ1-2; D gene ambiguous. This CDR3 region has 13 residues. Germline V gene sequence: CDR1 GTSNPN, CDR2 SVGIG (reference sequence). Trimming shortened V by 0 bases and J by 4 bases, and 9 bases separated the two germline ends. The CDR3 DNA follows: TGTGCCTGGAGTGTTGGGGAGATCTATGGCTACACCTTC. Translation gives CAWSVGEIYGYTF.

This clone is deemed medium-sized. V is TRBV25-1 and J is TRBJ1-2; D might be TRBD1 (6 bases). Germline CDR1 MGHDK, CDR2 SYGVNS. Trimming took 2 bases from V and 3 from J, leaving 13 bases between them. The CDR3 is 15 residues long. Written as DNA, the CDR3 is TGTGCCAGCAGTGAAGTCGGCAGGGGTGACTATGGCTACACCTTC. Translating it yields CASSEVGRGDYGYTF.

This clone was observed once. The chain couples TRBV5-1 to TRBJ1-1; TRBD1 is a possible D gene (5 bases). Germline lookup yields CDR1 SGHRS and CDR2 YFSETQ. The ends were cut back, 3 bases at V and 1 base at J, with 13 bases in the middle. The CDR3 has 15 amino acids. CDR3 DNA sequence: TGCGCCAGCAGCTCGCTCCGGGACCCGAACACTGAAGCTTTCTTT. Translated, it gives CASSSLRDPNTEAFF.

V is TRBV2 and J is TRBJ1-1; D unclear. Trimming pared 8 bases from V and 1 base from J, leaving 17 bases between. CDR1 is SNHLY, CDR2 FYNNEI, per germline. The CDR3 runs to 15 residues. The CDR3 DNA reads as TGTGCCAGCCATGACTTCGACTGGTGGAACACTGAAGCTTTCTTT. Its protein product is CASHDFDWWNTEAFF.

This clone occurred once. This chain uses TRBV19 with TRBJ2-2; TRBD2 matches at 8 bases. In germline, CDR1 is LNHDA, CDR2 SQIVND (reference sequence). After removal of 4 bases from V and 2 bases from J, the junction contained 9 bases not matched to a gene. The CDR3 spans 17 residues. The CDR3 loop reads CASSTSPGGVNTGELFF. The DNA of the CDR3 is TGTGCCAGTAGTACGTCCCCGGGAGGGGTAAACACCGGGGAGCTGTTTTTT. The variable domain in full, completed from reference TRBV19 and TRBJ2-2, reads DGGITQSPKYLFRKEGQNVTLSCEQNLNHDAMYWYRQDPGQGLRLIYYSQIVNDFQKGDIAEGYSVSREKKESFPLTVTSAQKNPTAFYLCASSTSPGGVNTGELFFGEGSRLTVL.

The chain employs TRBV6-5 and TRBJ1-5; D might be TRBD1 (5 bases). Germline CDR1 and CDR2: MNHEY and SVGAGI. This CDR3 has 14 amino acids. V dropped 9 bases and J dropped 3 bases, with 15 bases sitting between them. The CDR3 is CASWDATSNQPQHF. The CDR3 DNA reads TGTGCCAGTTGGGACGCCACATCCAATCAGCCCCAGCATTTT.

The rearrangement uses TRBV5-1 and TRBJ2-1, with TRBD2 matching over 12 bases. Germline CDR1 and CDR2: SGHRS and YFSETQ. This CDR3 has 15 amino acids. Germline trimming cut 4 bases from V and 9 bases from J; bases unmatched to any gene: 8. CDR3 bases: TGCGCCAGCAGCCGGGGGCTAGCGGGGGGGACTGAGCAGTTCTTC. It is translated as CASSRGLAGGTEQFF.

V is TRBV6-1 and J is TRBJ1-3, with D possibly TRBD1 on 6 matching bases. The ends were cut back, 7 bases at V and 1 base at J, with 14 bases in the middle. Germline CDR1 is MNHNS and CDR2 is SASEGT. The CDR3 spans 15 residues. The CDR3 sequence is CASTGFQGSGNTIYF. CDR3 DNA: TGTGCCAGCACTGGTTTTCAGGGGTCTGGAAACACCATATATTTT.

The chain joins TRBV7-2 to TRBJ2-3; D is undetermined. The CDR3 is 16 residues long. CDR1 and CDR2 from the germline V gene are SGHTA and FQGNSA. V was trimmed by 3 bases and J by 3 bases, leaving 16 bases between them. CDR3 bases: TGTGCCAGCAGCTTGTTAGGTCCTCGTTCGACAGATACGCAGTATTTT. It specifies CASSLLGPRSTDTQYF.

V and J are TRBV4-3 and TRBJ2-6; D gene unclear. With 4 bases removed from V and 1 base from J, the gap between germline ends came to 14 bases. CDR1 is LGHNA and CDR2 is YSLEER in the germline V gene. This CDR3 has 17 amino acids. CDR3 nucleotides: TGCGCCAGCAGCCCTACGGAATCCCAGTCTGGGGCCAACGTCCTGACTTTC. Amino acid sequence: CASSPTESQSGANVLTF.

This chain connects TRBV6-1 to TRBJ2-7, with 8 positions matching TRBD1. The CDR3 has 18 residues. CDR1 is MNHNS, CDR2 SASEGT, per germline. V gave up 0 bases and J gave up 5 bases; unmatched junction bases: 15. The CDR3: CASSEAFQGALSRHEQYF. CDR3 nucleotides: TGTGCCAGCAGTGAAGCTTTCCAGGGGGCGTTATCTCGGCACGAGCAGTACTTC.

This chain joins TRBV6-5 and TRBJ2-5; TRBD1 aligns across 7 bases. Germline V gene lookup returns CDR1 MNHEY and CDR2 SVGAGI. With 5 bases clipped from V and 5 bases from J, the junction kept 8 bases outside the gene matches. CDR3 size: 14 residues. CDR3 bases: TGTGCCAGCAGTAAAGACAGGGTAGGGGAGACCCAGTACTTC. It is translated as CASSKDRVGETQYF.

The rearrangement links TRBV2 to TRBJ1-5; TRBD1 agrees at 7 bases. The ends lost 5 bases at V and 6 bases at J; junction bases unmatched: 7. Germline values: CDR1 SNHLY, CDR2 FYNNEI. This CDR3 is 14 amino acids long. DNA of the CDR3: TGTGCCAGCAGTCGGACAGGCGGCAGTCAGCCCCAGCATTTT. Translating it yields CASSRTGGSQPQHF.

The genes are TRBV5-1 and TRBJ2-5; D is ambiguous. The germline V gene encodes CDR1 SGHRS and CDR2 YFSETQ. The CDR3 consists of 11 residues. Trimming took off 3 bases at V and 13 bases at J, with 13 bases between the two ends. The CDR3 DNA reads as TGCGCCAGCAGCTCCAACACGGAACCGTACTTC. This translates into CASSSNTEPYF.

CDR3 DNA sequence: TGCAGCGTTGAGGACCGTTCCTACGAGCAGTACTTC. Residues: CSVEDRSYEQYF. The chain couples TRBV29-1 to TRBJ2-7; D not certain. CDR3 length equals 12 residues. V lost 3 bases and J 1 base, leaving 7 bases between the germline ends. Per the germline V gene, CDR1 is SQVTM and CDR2 is ANQGSEA.

The chain employs TRBV7-2 and TRBJ2-5; no definite D call. V was trimmed by 0 bases and J by 5 bases, leaving 7 bases between them. Germline V lookup: CDR1 SGHTA, CDR2 FQGNSA. CDR3 size: 13 residues. The DNA of the CDR3 is TGTGCCAGCAGCTTAGCCGGGTGGGAGACCCAGTACTTC. This translates into CASSLAGWETQYF.

V and J are TRBV5-6 and TRBJ1-3; D unclear. CDR3 length: 15 amino acids. Trimming removed 0 bases at V and 0 bases at J, with 7 bases between. The germline gives CDR1 SGHDT, CDR2 YYEEEE. CDR3 nucleotide sequence: TGTGCCAGCAGCTTGGTAGGGCGCTCTGGAAACACCATATATTTT. Its translation is CASSLVGRSGNTIYF. Complete variable domain (other parts from reference TRBV5-6 and TRBJ1-3): DAGVTQSPTHLIKTRGQQVTLRCSPKSGHDTVSWYQQALGQGPQFIFQYYEEEERQRGNFPDRFSGHQFPNYSSELNVNALLLGDSALYLCASSLVGRSGNTIYFGEGSWLTVV.

The chain has TRBV5-5 and TRBJ1-5; D possibly corresponds to TRBD1 (5 bases). V was clipped by 2 bases and J by 2 bases, with 14 bases between them. Germline V lookup: CDR1 SGHKS, CDR2 YYEKEE (reference sequence). This CDR3 comprises 16 residues. CDR3 nucleotide sequence: TGTGCCAGCAGCTTAGGGGACTCCTGGGGCAATCAGCCCCAGCATTTT. Its protein product is CASSLGDSWGNQPQHF.

V usage is TRBV5-6 and J usage is TRBJ1-2; no clear D gene. Trimming pared 0 bases from V and 1 base from J, leaving 7 bases between. CDR1 and CDR2 from the germline V gene are SGHDT and YYEEEE. The CDR3 is made up of 14 amino acids. CDR3 residues: CASSLASFNYGYTF. As DNA, the CDR3 is TGTGCCAGCAGCTTGGCCAGTTTTAACTATGGCTACACCTTC.

This sequence joins TRBV5-1 and TRBJ2-3, with unresolved D. V lost 3 bases and J 1 base, leaving 6 bases between the germline ends. Germline V gene data show CDR1 as SGHRS and CDR2 as YFSETQ. The CDR3 covers 13 residues. The CDR3 sequence is CASSSQGTDTQYF. The CDR3 DNA reads TGCGCCAGCAGCTCCCAGGGCACAGATACGCAGTATTTT.

V is TRBV11-2 and J is TRBJ2-2, with D possibly matching TRBD1 (5 bases). Germline V lookup: CDR1 SGHAT, CDR2 FQNNGV. The length of the CDR3 is 16 residues. V lost 6 bases to trimming and J lost 6 bases, with 20 bases between them. The CDR3 nucleotides read TGTGCCAGCAGGACGGTGGGGCAAGGGGCCGCCGGGGAGCTGTTTTTT. Translated, it gives CASRTVGQGAAGELFF.

The genes are TRBV5-6 and TRBJ2-5, with D maybe TRBD1 (5 bases). CDR3 length equals 15 residues. Trimming pared 0 bases from V and 5 bases from J, leaving 14 bases between. The V gene's germline CDR1 is SGHDT and CDR2 YYEEEE. The CDR3 sequence is CASSLAPQGRETQYF. As DNA, the CDR3 is TGTGCCAGCAGCTTGGCCCCTCAGGGAAGGGAGACCCAGTACTTC.

V usage is TRBV5-4 and J usage is TRBJ2-7; possible D gene TRBD1, 5 bases. CDR1 and CDR2 from the germline V gene are SGHNT and YYREEE (reference sequence). V lost 0 bases and J 3 bases, leaving 13 bases between the germline ends. This CDR3 comprises 15 residues. CDR3 coding DNA: TGTGCCAGCAGCTTGGCCCCTCAGGGAAGCTACGAGCAGTACTTC. Its protein is CASSLAPQGSYEQYF.

The chain employs TRBV11-3 and TRBJ1-5; no clear D. Germline CDR1 is SGHNT and CDR2 is YENEEA. Trimming removed 4 bases from V and 0 bases from J, with 16 bases in between. This CDR3 comprises 17 residues. CDR3 in amino acids: CASSSQYEYYSNQPQHF. The CDR3 DNA is TGTGCCAGCAGCTCCCAATACGAATATTATAGCAATCAGCCCCAGCATTTT. The full variable domain, completed using reference TRBV11-3 and TRBJ1-5, is EAGVVQSPRYKIIEKKQPVAFWCNPISGHNTLYWYLQNLGQGPELLIRYENEEAVDDSQLPKDRFSAERLKGVDSTLKIQPAELGDSAVYLCASSSQYEYYSNQPQHFGDGTRLSIL.

The rearrangement joins TRBV19 to TRBJ1-1; D possibly corresponds to TRBD1 (5 bases). The germline gives CDR1 LNHDA, CDR2 SQIVND (reference sequence). The CDR3 contains 13 residues. Trimming stripped 3 bases from V and 4 bases from J, with 9 bases between. CDR3: CASSIPGLTEAFF. The CDR3 coding sequence is TGTGCCAGTAGTATTCCAGGGCTCACTGAAGCTTTCTTT. The variable domain in full, completed from reference TRBV19 and TRBJ1-1, reads DGGITQSPKYLFRKEGQNVTLSCEQNLNHDAMYWYRQDPGQGLRLIYYSQIVNDFQKGDIAEGYSVSREKKESFPLTVTSAQKNPTAFYLCASSIPGLTEAFFGQGTRLTVV.

V usage is TRBV18 and J usage is TRBJ2-7; D unresolved. From germline, CDR1 is KGHSH and CDR2 LQKENI. The V end lost 3 bases, the J end lost 5 bases, and 8 bases lay between the germline ends. The CDR3 consists of 12 residues. The CDR3 sequence: CASSPGSDEQYF. The CDR3 nucleotides are TGTGCCAGCTCACCGGGCTCTGACGAGCAGTACTTC.